This is a list of T cell receptor beta chains from one sample in a study of blood T cell repertoires in COVID-19. Method: immunoSEQ multiplex PCR; TCRdb's copy keeps in-frame clones and lacks some. The profile shows about 210,000 clones, about four fifths of them singletons. Sequencing input: peripheral blood. Receptors originate from a woman aged 40 to 49 with acute or convalescent COVID-19. The CDR3 runs from the conserved cysteine through the conserved F or W. Fields, in order: V gene, D gene, J gene, clone size, CDR3 DNA, CDR3 protein. D genes are given only for firm matches. Clone size is stated in some rows and not others, as once, few, many or a class when expanded.

>TRBV10-2|TRBD2|TRBJ2-2|NA
TGCGCCAGCGCCTTGACTAGCGGGGGCGTGGGAACCGGGGAGCTGTTTTTT
CASALTSGGVGTGELFF
>TRBV29-1|NA|TRBJ2-7|few
TGCAGCGTTGAGGGAGTCTACGAGCAGTACTTC
CSVEGVYEQYF
>TRBV27|TRBD2|TRBJ2-1|NA
TGTGCCAGCAGTTTAGCGGGAGTCGGTTCTTACAATGAGCAGTTCTTC
CASSLAGVGSYNEQFF
>TRBV7-9|TRBD1|TRBJ2-6|NA
TGTGCCAGCAGCTTAAATCCTCGGACAGGCGTCTCTGGGGCCAACGTCCTGACTTTC
CASSLNPRTGVSGANVLTF
>TRBV19|TRBD1|TRBJ1-1|NA
TGTGCCAGTAGCGAAAGAGCGGGCAGGGGGCGCCTTGGGAACACTGAAGCTTTCTTT
CASSERAGRGRLGNTEAFF
>TRBV27|NA|TRBJ2-7|once
TGTGCCAGCAGTTCTACCTCGGGAAGCTACGAGCAGTACTTC
CASSSTSGSYEQYF
>TRBV4-1|TRBD2|TRBJ2-7|NA
TGCGCCAGCAGCCAAACCGGGGGGGACTACGAGCAGTACTTC
CASSQTGGDYEQYF
>TRBV18|TRBD1|TRBJ1-2|NA
TGTGCCAGCTCACCACGGACAGGGGAAGTAGATGGCTACACCTTC
CASSPRTGEVDGYTF
>TRBV7-9|TRBD2|TRBJ2-3|NA
TGTGCCAGCAGCCTCGGACTAGCGGGAGACGCAGATACGCAGTATTTT
CASSLGLAGDADTQYF
>TRBV27|NA|TRBJ1-6|NA
TGTGCCAGCAGGCCCGCCACCGACAGGTCACCCCTCCACTTT
CASRPATDRSPLHF
>TRBV3-1/TRBV3-2|NA|TRBJ1-2|NA
TGTGCCAGCAGCCAAGATCAGGGGAACGACTATGGCTACACCTTC
CASSQDQGNDYGYTF
>TRBV21-1|NA|TRBJ2-2|NA
TGTGCCAGCAGCGCAGCCGGGGTTACCGGGGAGCTGTTTTTT
CASSAAGVTGELFF
>TRBV4-2|NA|TRBJ1-1|NA
TGTGCCAGCAGCCAAGGTGGGAGGTGGGGGAACACTGAAGCTTTCTTT
CASSQGGRWGNTEAFF
>TRBV30|TRBD2|TRBJ2-5|NA
TGTGCCTTCGGCGCGGGAGCAGGAGAGACCCAGTACTTC
CAFGAGAGETQYF
>TRBV9|NA|TRBJ2-1|few
TGTGCCAGCAGCCCCCGGGAACTAGCCTATGAGCAGTTCTTC
CASSPRELAYEQFF
>TRBV30|NA|TRBJ2-5|NA
TGTGCCTGGAGTTCCCTAGCAATCCAAGAGACCCAGTACTTC
CAWSSLAIQETQYF
>TRBV4-1|NA|TRBJ1-1|NA
TGCGCCAGCAGCCAAGATTGGGGGGGGCTGTTTGGCACTGAAGCTTTCTTT
CASSQDWGGLFGTEAFF
>TRBV2|NA|TRBJ2-5|NA
TGTGCCAGCAGTGGGGAACAGGGTCCAGAGACCCAGTACTTC
CASSGEQGPETQYF
>TRBV5-8|TRBD1|TRBJ2-2|NA
TGTGCCAGCAGGTGGGACAGAAGATCCACCGGGGAGCTGTTTTTT
CASRWDRRSTGELFF
>TRBV5-6|NA|TRBJ1-2|NA
TGTGCCAGCAGCTTCAAGGGGTATGGCTACACCTTC
CASSFKGYGYTF
>TRBV6-6|NA|TRBJ2-6|NA
TGTGCCAGTGGGGGAGGATCTGGGGCCAACGTCCTGACTTTC
CASGGGSGANVLTF
>TRBV19|NA|TRBJ2-7|NA
TGTGCCAGTAGTATACATCACGAGCAGTACTTC
CASSIHHEQYF
>TRBV24-1|NA|TRBJ2-2|once
TGTGCCACCAGTGACCCGAGGGGGACCGGGGAGCTGTTTTTT
CATSDPRGTGELFF
>TRBV19|TRBD2|TRBJ2-3|once
TGTGCCAGTAGTTTGAATAGGCCAGGGCGGGGGATATCTCCAGATACGCAGTATTTT
CASSLNRPGRGISPDTQYF
>TRBV24-1|TRBD2|TRBJ2-1|NA
TGTGCCACCAGTGATTTCCGAGCGGGAGGGGGTTACAATGAGCAGTTCTTC
CATSDFRAGGGYNEQFF
>TRBV18|TRBD1|TRBJ2-7|once
TGTGCCAGCTCACCAGAGTTGGTACAGGGGGGCGAGCAGTACTTC
CASSPELVQGGEQYF
>TRBV3-1/TRBV3-2|NA|TRBJ1-5|NA
TGTGCCAGCAGCCAAGAACAGGGTGGGAATCAGCCCCAGCATTTT
CASSQEQGGNQPQHF
>TRBV7-9|TRBD2|TRBJ2-3|NA
TGTGCCAGCAGCTTTTTTGCGGGAGGGGACACAGATACGCAGTATTTT
CASSFFAGGDTDTQYF
>TRBV5-1|NA|TRBJ2-7|NA
TGCGCCAGCAGCTTGGAGTTCCCAGGAGGCACCTACGAGCAGTACTTC
CASSLEFPGGTYEQYF
>TRBV30|NA|TRBJ1-3|NA
TGTGCCTGGAGTCCTATGTCCGGTTGGTCTGGAAACACCATATATTTT
CAWSPMSGWSGNTIYF
>TRBV7-3|TRBD2|TRBJ2-3|NA
TGTGCCAGCAGCTTAAATCCGGGACTAAACACAGATACGCAGTATTTT
CASSLNPGLNTDTQYF